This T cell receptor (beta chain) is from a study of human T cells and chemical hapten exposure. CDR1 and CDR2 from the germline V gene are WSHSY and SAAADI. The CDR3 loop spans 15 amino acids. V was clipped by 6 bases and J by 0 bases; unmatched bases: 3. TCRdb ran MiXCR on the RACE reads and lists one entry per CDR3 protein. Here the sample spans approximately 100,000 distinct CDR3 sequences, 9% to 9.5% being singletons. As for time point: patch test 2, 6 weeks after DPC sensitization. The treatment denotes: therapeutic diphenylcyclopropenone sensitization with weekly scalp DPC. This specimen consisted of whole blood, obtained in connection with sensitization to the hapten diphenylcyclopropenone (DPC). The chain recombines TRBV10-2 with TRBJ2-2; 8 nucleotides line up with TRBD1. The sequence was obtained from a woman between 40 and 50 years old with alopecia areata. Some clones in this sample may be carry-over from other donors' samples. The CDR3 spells CASRLQGANTGELFF. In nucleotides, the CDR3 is TGCGCCAGCAGACTACAGGGGGCGAACACCGGGGAGCTGTTTTTT.